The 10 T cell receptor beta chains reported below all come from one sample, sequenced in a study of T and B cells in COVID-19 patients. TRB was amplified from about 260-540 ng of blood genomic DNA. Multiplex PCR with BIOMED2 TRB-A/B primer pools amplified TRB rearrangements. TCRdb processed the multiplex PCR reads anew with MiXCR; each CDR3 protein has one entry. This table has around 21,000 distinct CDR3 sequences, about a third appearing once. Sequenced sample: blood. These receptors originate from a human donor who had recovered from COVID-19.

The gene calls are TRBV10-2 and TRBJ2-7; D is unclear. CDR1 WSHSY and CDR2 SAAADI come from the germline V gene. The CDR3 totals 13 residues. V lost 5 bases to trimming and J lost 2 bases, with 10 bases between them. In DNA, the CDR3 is TGCGCCAGCAGTCAGACAAGCCCCTACGAGCAGTACTTC. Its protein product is CASSQTSPYEQYF.

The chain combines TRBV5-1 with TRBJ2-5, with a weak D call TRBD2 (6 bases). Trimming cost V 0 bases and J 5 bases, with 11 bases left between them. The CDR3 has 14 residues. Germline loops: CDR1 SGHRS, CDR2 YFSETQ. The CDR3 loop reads CASSLELAGETQYF. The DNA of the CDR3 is TGCGCCAGCAGCTTGGAACTAGCCGGCGAGACCCAGTACTTC.

The CDR3 DNA reads as TGCGCCAGCAGCTCTCAAGGACAGGGGTCCACTGAAGCTTTCTTT. This codes for CASSSQGQGSTEAFF. This chain uses TRBV5-1 with TRBJ1-1; 9 bases fit TRBD1. The ends lost 3 bases at V and 4 bases at J; junction bases unmatched: 7. The CDR3 has 15 amino acids. Germline V gene lookup returns CDR1 SGHRS and CDR2 YFSETQ.

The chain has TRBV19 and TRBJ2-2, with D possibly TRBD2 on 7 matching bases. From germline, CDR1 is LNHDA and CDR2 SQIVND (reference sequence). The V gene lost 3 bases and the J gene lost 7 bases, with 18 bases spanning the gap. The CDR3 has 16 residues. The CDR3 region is CASSIATGGGHGELFF. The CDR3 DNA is TGTGCCAGTAGTATTGCGACGGGGGGCGGTCACGGGGAGCTGTTTTTT.

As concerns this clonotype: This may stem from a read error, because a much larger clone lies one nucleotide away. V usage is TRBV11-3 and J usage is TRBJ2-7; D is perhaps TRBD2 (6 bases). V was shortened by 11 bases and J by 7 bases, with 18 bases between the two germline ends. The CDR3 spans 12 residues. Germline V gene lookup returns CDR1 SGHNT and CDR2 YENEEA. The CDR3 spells CAWTRGYNEQYF. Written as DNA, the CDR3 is TGTGCCTGGACCCGGGGGTACAATGAGCAGTACTTC.

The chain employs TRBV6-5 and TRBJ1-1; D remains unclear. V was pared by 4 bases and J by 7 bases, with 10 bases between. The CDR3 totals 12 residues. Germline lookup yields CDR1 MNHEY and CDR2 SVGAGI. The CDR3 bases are TGTGCCAGCAGTTCGACGGGGATTGAAGCTTTCTTT. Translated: CASSSTGIEAFF.

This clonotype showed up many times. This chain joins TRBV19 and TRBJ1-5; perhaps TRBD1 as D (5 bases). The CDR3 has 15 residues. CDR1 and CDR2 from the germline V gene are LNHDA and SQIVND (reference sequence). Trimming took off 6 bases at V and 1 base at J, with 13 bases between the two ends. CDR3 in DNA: TGTGCCAGTAGCCCCAACCGGGGCAGCAATCAGCCCCAGCATTTT. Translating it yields CASSPNRGSNQPQHF. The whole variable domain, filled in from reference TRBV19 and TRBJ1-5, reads DGGITQSPKYLFRKEGQNVTLSCEQNLNHDAMYWYRQDPGQGLRLIYYSQIVNDFQKGDIAEGYSVSREKKESFPLTVTSAQKNPTAFYLCASSPNRGSNQPQHFGDGTRLSIL.

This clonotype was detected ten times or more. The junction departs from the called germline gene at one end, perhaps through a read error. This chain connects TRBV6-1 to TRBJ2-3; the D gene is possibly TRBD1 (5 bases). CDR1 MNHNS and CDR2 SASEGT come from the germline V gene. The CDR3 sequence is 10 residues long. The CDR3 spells CASDQGTHIF. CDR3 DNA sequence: TGTGCCTCGGACCAGGGAACCCACATTTTT.

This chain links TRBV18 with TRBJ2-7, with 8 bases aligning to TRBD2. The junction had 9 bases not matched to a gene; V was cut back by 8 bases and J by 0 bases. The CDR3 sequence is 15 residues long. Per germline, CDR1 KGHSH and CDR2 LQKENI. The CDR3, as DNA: TGTGCCAGCAACCCGGGGGGGGGGAGCTCCTACGAGCAGTACTTC. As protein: CASNPGGGSSYEQYF.

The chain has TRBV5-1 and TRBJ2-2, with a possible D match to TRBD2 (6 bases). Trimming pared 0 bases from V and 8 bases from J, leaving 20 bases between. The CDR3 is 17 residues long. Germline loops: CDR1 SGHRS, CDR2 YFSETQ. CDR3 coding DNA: TGCGCCAGCAGCTTGGCCCAGGTTGCGGGGCCATCAGGGGAGCTGTTTTTT. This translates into CASSLAQVAGPSGELFF. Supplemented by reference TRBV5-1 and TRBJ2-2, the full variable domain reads KAGVTQTPRYLIKTRGQQVTLSCSPISGHRSVSWYQQTPGQGLQFLFEYFSETQRNKGNFPGRFSGRQFSNSRSEMNVSTLELGDSALYLCASSLAQVAGPSGELFFGEGSRLTVL.